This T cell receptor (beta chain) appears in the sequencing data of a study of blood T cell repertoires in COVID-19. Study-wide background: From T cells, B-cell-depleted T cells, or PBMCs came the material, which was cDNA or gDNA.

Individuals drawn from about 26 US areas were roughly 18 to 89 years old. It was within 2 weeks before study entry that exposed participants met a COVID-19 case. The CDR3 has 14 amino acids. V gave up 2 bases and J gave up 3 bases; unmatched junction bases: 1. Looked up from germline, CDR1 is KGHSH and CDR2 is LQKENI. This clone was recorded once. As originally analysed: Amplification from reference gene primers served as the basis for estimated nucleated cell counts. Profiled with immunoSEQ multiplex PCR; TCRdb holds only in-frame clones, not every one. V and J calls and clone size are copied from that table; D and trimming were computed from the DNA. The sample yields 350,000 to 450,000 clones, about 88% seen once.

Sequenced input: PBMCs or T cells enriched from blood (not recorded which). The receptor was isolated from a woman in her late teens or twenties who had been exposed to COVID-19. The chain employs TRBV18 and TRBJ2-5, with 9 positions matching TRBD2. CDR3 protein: CASSPASGEETQYF. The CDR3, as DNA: TGTGCCAGCTCACCAGCTAGCGGGGAAGAGACCCAGTACTTC.